The 8 T cell receptor beta chains below were found in one sample sequenced in a study of identifying expanded T cells in peripheral blood. Repertoires were generated with immunoSEQ multiplex PCR, while TCRdb's copy carries only in-frame clones and drops some. The sample carries about 52,000 clones, 82% recorded once. Source material: blood. These receptors originate from a person aged 18-69 years in good health.

This clone was recorded a few times. The chain is built from TRBV11-1 and TRBJ1-4, with TRBD1 as a possible D gene (6 bases). V lost 5 bases to trimming and J lost 5 bases, with 9 bases between them. Germline lookup yields CDR1 SGHAT and CDR2 FQDESV (reference sequence). This CDR3 comprises 13 residues. The CDR3 bases are TGTGCCAGCAGCCCCGGACAGAATGAAAAACTGTTTTTT. Residues: CASSPGQNEKLFF.

The chain couples TRBV5-1 to TRBJ2-7, with TRBD2 identical over 9 bases. The CDR3 is made up of 15 amino acids. The germline V gene has CDR1 SGHRS and CDR2 YFSETQ. V lost 6 bases and J lost 6; bases outside the gene matches: 13. The CDR3 coding sequence is TGCGCCAGCACCCCTTCCCCGGGACTAGCTTCCGAGCAGTACTTC. It specifies CASTPSPGLASEQYF.

The V call is TRBV5-1, the J call TRBJ2-5; TRBD2 matches 10 bases. J lost 5 bases, V lost 4 bases, and 8 bases had no gene match. CDR1 and CDR2 (germline): SGHRS, YFSETQ. This CDR3 has 15 residues. In DNA form, the CDR3 reads TGCGCCAGCAGCCCGAGCGGGGGGGCTTCGGAGACCCAGTACTTC. Amino acids: CASSPSGGASETQYF.

The V call is TRBV10-2, the J call TRBJ2-1; TRBD2 aligns across 12 bases. V trimming: 7 bases; J trimming: 9 bases; junction bases outside the gene matches: 10. The CDR3 consists of 15 residues. Germline loops: CDR1 WSHSY, CDR2 SAAADI. CDR3 DNA sequence: TGCGCCAGCACGACTAGCGGGAGTGGGGGGGGTGAGCAGTTCTTC. Amino acid sequence: CASTTSGSGGGEQFF.

This clone was picked up a small number of times. The chain uses TRBV7-2 and TRBJ2-5; 7 nucleotides align to TRBD1. V gave up 0 bases and J gave up 5 bases; unmatched junction bases: 3. The CDR3 sequence is 14 residues long. The germline gives CDR1 SGHTA, CDR2 FQGNSA. The CDR3 is CASSLAGGMETQYF. The CDR3 nucleotides read TGTGCCAGCAGCTTAGCAGGGGGCATGGAGACCCAGTACTTC.

This sequence joins TRBV4-2 and TRBJ2-6; the D gene is possibly TRBD2 (5 bases). This CDR3 spans 17 amino acids. The ends were cut back, 0 bases at V and 0 bases at J, with 9 bases in the middle. CDR1 is LGHNA, CDR2 YNFKEQ, per germline. CDR3 protein: CASSQDPSGSGANVLTF. The CDR3 coding sequence is TGTGCCAGCAGCCAAGATCCCAGCGGCTCTGGGGCCAACGTCCTGACTTTC.

The J gene is TRBJ2-3, the V gene TRBV5-8, with no clear D. This CDR3 spans 14 amino acids. Per germline, CDR1 SGHTS and CDR2 YDEGEE. Between the trimmed V and J ends, which lost 0 bases and 10 bases, there was a span of 15 bases. CDR3 nucleotide sequence: TGTGCCAGCAGCTTGGGAGGTTTCGATGGGGCGCAGTATTTT. This encodes CASSLGGFDGAQYF.

The chain uses TRBV2 and TRBJ1-1; unclear D gene. Germline V gene data show CDR1 as SNHLY and CDR2 as FYNNEI. Deletions cut 4 bases from V and 6 bases from J, with 9 bases between. CDR3 length equals 12 residues. The chain's CDR3 is CASSVQSPEAFF. CDR3 nucleotide sequence: TGTGCCAGCAGTGTACAGAGCCCTGAAGCTTTCTTT.